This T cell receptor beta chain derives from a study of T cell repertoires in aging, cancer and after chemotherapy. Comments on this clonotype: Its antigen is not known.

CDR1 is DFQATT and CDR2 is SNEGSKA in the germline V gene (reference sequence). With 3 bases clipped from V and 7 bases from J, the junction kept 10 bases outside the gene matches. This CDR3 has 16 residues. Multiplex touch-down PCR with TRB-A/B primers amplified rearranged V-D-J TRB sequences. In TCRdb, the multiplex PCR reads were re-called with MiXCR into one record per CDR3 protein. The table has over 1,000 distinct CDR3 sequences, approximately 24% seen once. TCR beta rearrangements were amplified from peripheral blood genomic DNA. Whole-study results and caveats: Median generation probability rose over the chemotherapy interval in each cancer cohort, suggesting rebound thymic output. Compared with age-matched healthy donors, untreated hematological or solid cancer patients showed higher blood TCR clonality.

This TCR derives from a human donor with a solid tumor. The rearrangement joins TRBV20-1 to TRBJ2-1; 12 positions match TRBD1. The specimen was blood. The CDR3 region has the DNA TGCAGTGCTAGTGGGCGGGGACAGGGGGCGCGGAATGAGCAGTTCTTC. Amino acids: CSASGRGQGARNEQFF.